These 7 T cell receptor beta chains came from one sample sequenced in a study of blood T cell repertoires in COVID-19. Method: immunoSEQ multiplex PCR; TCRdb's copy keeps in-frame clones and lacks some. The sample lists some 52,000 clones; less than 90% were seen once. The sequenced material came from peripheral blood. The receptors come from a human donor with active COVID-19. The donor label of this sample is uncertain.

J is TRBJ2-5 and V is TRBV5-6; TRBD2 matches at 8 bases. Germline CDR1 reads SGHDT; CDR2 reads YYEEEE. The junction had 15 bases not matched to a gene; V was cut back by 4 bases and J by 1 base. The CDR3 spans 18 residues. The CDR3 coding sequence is TGTGCCAGCAGCGCGCCTCCCGGGACTAGGGCGCTCCAAGAGACCCAGTACTTC. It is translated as CASSAPPGTRALQETQYF.

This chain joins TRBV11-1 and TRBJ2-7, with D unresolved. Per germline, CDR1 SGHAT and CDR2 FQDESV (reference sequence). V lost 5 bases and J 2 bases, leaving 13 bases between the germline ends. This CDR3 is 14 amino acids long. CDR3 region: CASSLTDGPYEQYF. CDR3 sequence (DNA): TGTGCCAGCAGCCTGACTGACGGTCCCTACGAGCAGTACTTC.

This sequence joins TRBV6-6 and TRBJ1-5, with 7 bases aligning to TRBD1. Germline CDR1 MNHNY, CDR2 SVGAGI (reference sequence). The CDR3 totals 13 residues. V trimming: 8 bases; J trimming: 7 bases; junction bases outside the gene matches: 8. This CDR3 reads CASSTGARQPQHF. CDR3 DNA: TGTGCCAGCTCTACAGGGGCGCGGCAGCCCCAGCATTTT.

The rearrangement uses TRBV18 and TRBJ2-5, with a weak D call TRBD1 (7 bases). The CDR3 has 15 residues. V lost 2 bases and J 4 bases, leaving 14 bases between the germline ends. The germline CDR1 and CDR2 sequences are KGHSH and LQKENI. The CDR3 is CASSPRQGLAETQYF. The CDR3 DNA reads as TGTGCCAGCTCACCAAGACAGGGACTGGCAGAGACCCAGTACTTC.

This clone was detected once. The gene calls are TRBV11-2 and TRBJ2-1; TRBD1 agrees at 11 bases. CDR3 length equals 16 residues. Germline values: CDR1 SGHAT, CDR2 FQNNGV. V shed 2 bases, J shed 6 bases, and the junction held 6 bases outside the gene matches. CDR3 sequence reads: CASSLLLGQGVNEQFF. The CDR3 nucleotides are TGTGCCAGCAGCTTACTATTGGGACAGGGGGTCAATGAGCAGTTCTTC.

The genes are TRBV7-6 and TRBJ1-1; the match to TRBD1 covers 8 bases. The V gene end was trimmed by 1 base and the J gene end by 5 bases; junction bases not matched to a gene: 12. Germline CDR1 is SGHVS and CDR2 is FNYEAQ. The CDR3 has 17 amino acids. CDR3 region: CASSLGSGAGGRTEAFF. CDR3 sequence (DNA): TGTGCCAGCAGCTTAGGATCGGGGGCAGGGGGCAGGACTGAAGCTTTCTTT. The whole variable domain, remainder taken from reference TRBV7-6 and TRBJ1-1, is GAGVSQSPRYKVTKRGQDVALRCDPISGHVSLYWYRQALGQGPEFLTYFNYEAQQDKSGLPNDRFSAERPEGSISTLTIQRTEQRDSAMYRCASSLGSGAGGRTEAFFGQGTRLTVV.

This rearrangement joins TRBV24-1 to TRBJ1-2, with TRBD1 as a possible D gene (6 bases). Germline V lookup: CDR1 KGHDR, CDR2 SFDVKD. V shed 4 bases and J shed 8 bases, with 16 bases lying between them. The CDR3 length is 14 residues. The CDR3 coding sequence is TGTGCCACCAGTGACTCTCGACAGGTCGAGGGCTACACCTTC. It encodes CATSDSRQVEGYTF.